Described below is a single T cell receptor beta chain sequence and its context. Its target is unknown. V shed 8 bases, J shed 7 bases, and the junction held 11 bases outside the gene matches. CDR1 and CDR2 from the germline V gene are MNHEY and SVGAGI. The CDR3 has 15 residues. This record belongs to a study of T cell responses to AZD1222 COVID-19 vaccine. The repertoire was sequenced with immunoSEQ multiplex PCR; TCRdb's copy has only in-frame clones and lacks some. This table has 25,000 to 35,000 clones, 93% appearing once. Study-wide points: Regions left unmutated in variants are reportedly the target of nearly half of spike-specific TCRs.

The chain couples TRBV6-5 to TRBJ2-1; 10 nucleotides align to TRBD2. The TCR comes from an adult in good health. The material sequenced was peripheral blood, taken on day 0 of AZD1222 vaccination. DNA for the CDR3: TGTGCCAGCGGAAGCGGGGGGGGCCGAGGGAATGAGCAGTTCTTC. Translation gives CASGSGGGRGNEQFF.